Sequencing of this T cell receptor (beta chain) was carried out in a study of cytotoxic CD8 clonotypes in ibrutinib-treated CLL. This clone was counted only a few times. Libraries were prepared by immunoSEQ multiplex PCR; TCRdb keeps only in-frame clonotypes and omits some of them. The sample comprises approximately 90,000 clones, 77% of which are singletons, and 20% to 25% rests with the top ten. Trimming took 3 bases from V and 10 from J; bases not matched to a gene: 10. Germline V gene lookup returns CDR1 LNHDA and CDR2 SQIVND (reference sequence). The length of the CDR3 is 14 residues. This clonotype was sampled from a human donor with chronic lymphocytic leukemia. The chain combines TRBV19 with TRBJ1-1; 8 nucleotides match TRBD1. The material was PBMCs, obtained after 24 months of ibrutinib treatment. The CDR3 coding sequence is TGTGCCAGTAGTATTTCTTCGGACAGGGAGGTAGCTTTCTTT. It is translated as CASSISSDREVAFF. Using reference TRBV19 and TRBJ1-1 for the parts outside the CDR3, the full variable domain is DGGITQSPKYLFRKEGQNVTLSCEQNLNHDAMYWYRQDPGQGLRLIYYSQIVNDFQKGDIAEGYSVSREKKESFPLTVTSAQKNPTAFYLCASSISSDREVAFFGQGTRLTVV.